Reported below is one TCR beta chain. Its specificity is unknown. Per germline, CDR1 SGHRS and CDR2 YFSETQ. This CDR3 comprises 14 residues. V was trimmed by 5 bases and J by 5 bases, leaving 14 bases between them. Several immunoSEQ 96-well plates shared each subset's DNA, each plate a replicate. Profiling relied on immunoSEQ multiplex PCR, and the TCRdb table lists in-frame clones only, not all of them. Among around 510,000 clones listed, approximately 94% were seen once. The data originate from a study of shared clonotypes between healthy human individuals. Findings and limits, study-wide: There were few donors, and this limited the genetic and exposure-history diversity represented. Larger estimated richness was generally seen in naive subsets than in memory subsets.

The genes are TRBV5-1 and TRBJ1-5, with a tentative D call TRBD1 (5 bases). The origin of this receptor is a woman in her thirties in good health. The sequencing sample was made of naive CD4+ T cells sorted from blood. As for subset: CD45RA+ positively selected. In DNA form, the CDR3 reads TGCGCCAGCAGACCGGGGCAAGAAGATCAGCCCCAGCATTTT. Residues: CASRPGQEDQPQHF.